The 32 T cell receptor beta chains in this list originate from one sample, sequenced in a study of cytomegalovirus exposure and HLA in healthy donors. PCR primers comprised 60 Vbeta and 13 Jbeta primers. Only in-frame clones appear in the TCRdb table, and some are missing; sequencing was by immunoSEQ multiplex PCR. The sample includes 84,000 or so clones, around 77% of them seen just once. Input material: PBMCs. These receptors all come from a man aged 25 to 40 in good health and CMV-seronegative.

Here the CDR3 DNA reads TGCGCCAGCAGTCGAGGACTAGCGGGGGAGGGGGATACGGACAATGAGCAGTTCTTC. Amino acids: CASSRGLAGEGDTDNEQFF. The rearrangement links TRBV23-1 to TRBJ2-1; TRBD2 matches at 13 bases. TRBV23-1 is an ORF, with its function uncertain. The CDR3 sequence is 19 residues long. V lost 4 bases, J lost 5 bases, and 14 bases stayed unmatched.

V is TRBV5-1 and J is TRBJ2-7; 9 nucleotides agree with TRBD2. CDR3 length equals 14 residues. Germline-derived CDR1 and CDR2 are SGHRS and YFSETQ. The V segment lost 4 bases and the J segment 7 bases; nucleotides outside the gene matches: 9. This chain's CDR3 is CASSGGLARKEQYF. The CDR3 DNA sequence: TGCGCCAGCAGCGGAGGACTAGCGAGGAAAGAGCAGTACTTC.

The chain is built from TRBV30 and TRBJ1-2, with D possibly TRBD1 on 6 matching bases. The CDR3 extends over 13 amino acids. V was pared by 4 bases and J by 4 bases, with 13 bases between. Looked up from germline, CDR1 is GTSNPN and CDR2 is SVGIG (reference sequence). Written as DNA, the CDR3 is TGTGCCTGGACCCAACAGGGCTTCTATGGCTACACCTTC. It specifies CAWTQQGFYGYTF.

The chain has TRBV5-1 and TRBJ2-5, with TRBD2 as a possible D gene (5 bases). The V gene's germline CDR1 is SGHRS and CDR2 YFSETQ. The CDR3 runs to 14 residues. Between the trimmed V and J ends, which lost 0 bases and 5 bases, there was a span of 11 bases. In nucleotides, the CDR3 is TGCGCCAGCAGCTTGGGCACCCAGCGGGAGACCCAGTACTTC. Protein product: CASSLGTQRETQYF.

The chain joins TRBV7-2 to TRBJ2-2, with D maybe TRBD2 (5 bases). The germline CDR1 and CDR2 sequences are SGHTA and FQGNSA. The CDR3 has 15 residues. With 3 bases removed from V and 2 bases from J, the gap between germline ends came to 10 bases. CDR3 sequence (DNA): TGTGCCAGCAGCTTCAGAGGGCTTAACACCGGGGAGCTGTTTTTT. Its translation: CASSFRGLNTGELFF.

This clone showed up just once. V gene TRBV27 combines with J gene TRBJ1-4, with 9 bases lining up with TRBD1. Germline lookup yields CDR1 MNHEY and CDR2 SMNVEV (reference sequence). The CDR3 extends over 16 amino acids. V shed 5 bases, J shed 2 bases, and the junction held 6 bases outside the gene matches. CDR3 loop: CASSPGQGRTNEKLFF. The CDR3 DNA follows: TGTGCCAGCAGTCCCGGACAGGGGAGGACTAATGAAAAACTGTTTTTT.

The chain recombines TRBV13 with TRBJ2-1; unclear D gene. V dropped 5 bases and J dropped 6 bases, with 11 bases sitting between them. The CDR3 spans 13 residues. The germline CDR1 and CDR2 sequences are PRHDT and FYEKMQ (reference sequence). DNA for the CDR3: TGTGCCAGCAGCAGTCGACTCCGCAATGAGCAGTTCTTC. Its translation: CASSSRLRNEQFF.

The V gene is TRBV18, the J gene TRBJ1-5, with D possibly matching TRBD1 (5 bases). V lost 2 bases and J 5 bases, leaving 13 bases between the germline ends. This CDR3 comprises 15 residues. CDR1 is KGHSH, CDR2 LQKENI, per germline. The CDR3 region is CASSPAPGLDQPQHF. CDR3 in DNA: TGTGCCAGCTCACCAGCACCAGGGTTGGATCAGCCCCAGCATTTT.

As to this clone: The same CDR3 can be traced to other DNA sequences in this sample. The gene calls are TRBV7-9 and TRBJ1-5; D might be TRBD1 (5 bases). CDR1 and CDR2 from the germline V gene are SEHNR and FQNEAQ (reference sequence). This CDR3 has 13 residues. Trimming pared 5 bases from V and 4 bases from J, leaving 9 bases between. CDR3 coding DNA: TGTGCCAGCAGCAAACAGGAAAATCAGCCCCAGCATTTT. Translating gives CASSKQENQPQHF.

CDR3 protein: CASSPRVGTSWYF. The DNA of the CDR3 is TGTGCCAGCAGCCCAAGGGTCGGGACTAGCTGGTATTTT. The chain has TRBV5-6 and TRBJ2-3; 9 bases match TRBD2. From germline, CDR1 is SGHDT and CDR2 YYEEEE. The trim removed 4 bases at V and 14 bases at J, leaving 11 bases unmatched. The CDR3 totals 13 residues.

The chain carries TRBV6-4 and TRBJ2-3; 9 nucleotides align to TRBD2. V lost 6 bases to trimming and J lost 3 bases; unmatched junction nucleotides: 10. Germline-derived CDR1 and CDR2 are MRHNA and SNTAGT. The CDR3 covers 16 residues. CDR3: CASSVVDSGGTDTQYF. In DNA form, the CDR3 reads TGTGCCAGCAGCGTCGTTGACAGCGGGGGGACAGATACGCAGTATTTT.

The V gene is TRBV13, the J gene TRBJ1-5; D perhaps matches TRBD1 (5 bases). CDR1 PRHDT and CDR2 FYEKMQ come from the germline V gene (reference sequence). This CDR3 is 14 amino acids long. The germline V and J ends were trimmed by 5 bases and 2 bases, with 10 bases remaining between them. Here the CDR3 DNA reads TGTGCCAGCAGCCCGGGGGTGGGCAATCAGCCCCAGCATTTT. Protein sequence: CASSPGVGNQPQHF.

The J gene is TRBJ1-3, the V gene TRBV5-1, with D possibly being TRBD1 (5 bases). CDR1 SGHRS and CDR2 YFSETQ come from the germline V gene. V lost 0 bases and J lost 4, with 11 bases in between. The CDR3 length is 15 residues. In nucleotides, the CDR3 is TGCGCCAGCAGCTTGGTGGCAGGGCTAGGAAACACCATATATTTT. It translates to CASSLVAGLGNTIYF.

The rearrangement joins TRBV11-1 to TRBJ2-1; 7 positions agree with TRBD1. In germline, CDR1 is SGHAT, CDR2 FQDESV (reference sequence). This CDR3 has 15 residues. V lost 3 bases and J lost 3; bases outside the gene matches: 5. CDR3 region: CASSLDRDSYNEQFF. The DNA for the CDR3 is TGTGCCAGCAGCTTGGACCGGGACAGCTACAATGAGCAGTTCTTC.

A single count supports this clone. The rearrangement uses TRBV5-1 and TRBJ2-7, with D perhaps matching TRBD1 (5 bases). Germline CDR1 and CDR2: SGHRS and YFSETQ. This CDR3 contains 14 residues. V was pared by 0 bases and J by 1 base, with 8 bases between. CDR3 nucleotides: TGCGCCAGCAGCTTGGCAGGGTTATCCTACGAGCAGTACTTC. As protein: CASSLAGLSYEQYF. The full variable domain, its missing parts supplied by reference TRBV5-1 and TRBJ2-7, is KAGVTQTPRYLIKTRGQQVTLSCSPISGHRSVSWYQQTPGQGLQFLFEYFSETQRNKGNFPGRFSGRQFSNSRSEMNVSTLELGDSALYLCASSLAGLSYEQYFGPGTRLTVT.

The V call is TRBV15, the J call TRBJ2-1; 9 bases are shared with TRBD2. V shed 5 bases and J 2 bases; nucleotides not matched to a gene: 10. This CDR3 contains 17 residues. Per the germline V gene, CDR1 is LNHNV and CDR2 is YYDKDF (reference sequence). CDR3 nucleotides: TGTGCCACCAGCCGGGGGCGGCGGGGGGGCCCCTACAATGAGCAGTTCTTC. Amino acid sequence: CATSRGRRGGPYNEQFF.

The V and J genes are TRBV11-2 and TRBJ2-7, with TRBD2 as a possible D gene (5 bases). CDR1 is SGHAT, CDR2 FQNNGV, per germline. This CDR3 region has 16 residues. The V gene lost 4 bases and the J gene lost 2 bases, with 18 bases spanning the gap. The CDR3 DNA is TGTGCCAGCAGCTCAGAAACTTCCGGAGGACCCTACGAGCAGTACTTC. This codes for CASSSETSGGPYEQYF.

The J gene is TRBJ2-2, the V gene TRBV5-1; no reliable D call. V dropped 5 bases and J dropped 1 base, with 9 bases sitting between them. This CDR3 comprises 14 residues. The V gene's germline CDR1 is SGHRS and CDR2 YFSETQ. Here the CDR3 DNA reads TGCGCCAGCAGTTCGGTCTTGAACACCGGGGAGCTGTTTTTT. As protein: CASSSVLNTGELFF.

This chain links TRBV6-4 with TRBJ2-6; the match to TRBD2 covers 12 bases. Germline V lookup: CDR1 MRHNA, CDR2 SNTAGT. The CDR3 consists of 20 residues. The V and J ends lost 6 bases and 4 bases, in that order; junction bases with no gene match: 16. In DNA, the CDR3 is TGTGCCAGCAGCCAGACTAGCGGGGGCAGGTCTACTGCAGGGGCCAACGTCCTGACTTTC. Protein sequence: CASSQTSGGRSTAGANVLTF.

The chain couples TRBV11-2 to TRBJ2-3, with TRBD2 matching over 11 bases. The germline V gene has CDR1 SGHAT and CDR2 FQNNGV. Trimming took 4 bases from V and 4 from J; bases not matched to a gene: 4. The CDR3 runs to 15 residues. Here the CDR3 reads CASSSTSGRADTQYF. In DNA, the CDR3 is TGTGCCAGCAGCTCAACTAGCGGGAGAGCAGATACGCAGTATTTT.

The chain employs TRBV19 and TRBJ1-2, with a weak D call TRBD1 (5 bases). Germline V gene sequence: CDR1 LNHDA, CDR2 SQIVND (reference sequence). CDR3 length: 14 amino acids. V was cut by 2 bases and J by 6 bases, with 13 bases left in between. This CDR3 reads CASSIYARVDGYTF. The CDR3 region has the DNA TGTGCCAGTAGTATATACGCCAGGGTGGATGGCTACACCTTC. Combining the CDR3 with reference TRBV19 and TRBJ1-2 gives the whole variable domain DGGITQSPKYLFRKEGQNVTLSCEQNLNHDAMYWYRQDPGQGLRLIYYSQIVNDFQKGDIAEGYSVSREKKESFPLTVTSAQKNPTAFYLCASSIYARVDGYTFGSGTRLTVV.

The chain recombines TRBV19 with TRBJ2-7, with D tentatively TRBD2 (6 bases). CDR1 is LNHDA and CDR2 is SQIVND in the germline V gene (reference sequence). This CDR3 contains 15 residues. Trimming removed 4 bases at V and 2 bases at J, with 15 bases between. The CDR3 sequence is CASSTDGRGAYEQYF. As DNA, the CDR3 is TGTGCCAGTAGTACCGACGGGAGAGGGGCCTACGAGCAGTACTTC.

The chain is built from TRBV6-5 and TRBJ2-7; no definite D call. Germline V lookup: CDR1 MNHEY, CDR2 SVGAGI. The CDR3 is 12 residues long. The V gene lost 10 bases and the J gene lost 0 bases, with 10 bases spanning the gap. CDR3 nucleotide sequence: TGTGCCACTAAACGGAGCTCCTACGAGCAGTACTTC. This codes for CATKRSSYEQYF.

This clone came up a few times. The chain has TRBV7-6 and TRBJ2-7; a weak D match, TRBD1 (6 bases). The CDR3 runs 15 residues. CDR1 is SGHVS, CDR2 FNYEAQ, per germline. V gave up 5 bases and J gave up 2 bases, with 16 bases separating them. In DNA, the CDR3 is TGTGCCAGCAGCGAAAGGACAGAGAATACCTACGAGCAGTACTTC. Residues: CASSERTENTYEQYF.

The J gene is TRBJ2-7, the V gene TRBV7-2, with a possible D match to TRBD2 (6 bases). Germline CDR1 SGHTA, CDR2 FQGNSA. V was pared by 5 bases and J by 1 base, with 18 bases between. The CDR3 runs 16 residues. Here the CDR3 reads CASSTRDGSGSYEQYF. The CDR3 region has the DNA TGTGCCAGCAGCACCCGGGATGGTAGCGGATCCTACGAGCAGTACTTC. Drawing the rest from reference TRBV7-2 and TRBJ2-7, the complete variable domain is GAGVSQSPSNKVTEKGKDVELRCDPISGHTALYWYRQSLGQGLEFLIYFQGNSAPDKSGLPSDRFSAERTGGSVSTLTIQRTQQEDSAVYLCASSTRDGSGSYEQYFGPGTRLTVT.

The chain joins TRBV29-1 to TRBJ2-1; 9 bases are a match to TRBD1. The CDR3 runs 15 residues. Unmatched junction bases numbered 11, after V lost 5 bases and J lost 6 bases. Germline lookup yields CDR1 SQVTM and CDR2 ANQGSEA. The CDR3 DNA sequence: TGCAGCGTTTTACGCCGGGACAGGGTAGGCAATGAGCAGTTCTTC. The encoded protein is CSVLRRDRVGNEQFF.

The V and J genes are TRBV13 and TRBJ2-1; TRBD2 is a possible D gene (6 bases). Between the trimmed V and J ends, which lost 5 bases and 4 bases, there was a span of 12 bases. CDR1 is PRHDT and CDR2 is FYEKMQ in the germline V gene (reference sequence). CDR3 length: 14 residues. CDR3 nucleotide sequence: TGTGCCAGCAGCGTGCGGGACTTGTACAATGAGCAGTTCTTC. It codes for CASSVRDLYNEQFF.

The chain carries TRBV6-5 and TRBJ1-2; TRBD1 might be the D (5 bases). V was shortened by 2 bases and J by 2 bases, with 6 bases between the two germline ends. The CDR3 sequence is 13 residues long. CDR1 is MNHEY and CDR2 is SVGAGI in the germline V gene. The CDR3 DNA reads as TGTGCCAGCAGTTACCGACAGAACTATGGCTACACCTTC. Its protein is CASSYRQNYGYTF.

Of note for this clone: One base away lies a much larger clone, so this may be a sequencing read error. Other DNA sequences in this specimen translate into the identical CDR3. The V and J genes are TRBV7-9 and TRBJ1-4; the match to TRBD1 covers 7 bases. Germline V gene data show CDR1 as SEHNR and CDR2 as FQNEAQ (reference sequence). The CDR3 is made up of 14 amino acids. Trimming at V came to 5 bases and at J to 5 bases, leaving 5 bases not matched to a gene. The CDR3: CASSIRDSNEKLFF. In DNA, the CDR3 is TGTGCCAGCAGCATCCGGGACAGCAATGAAAAACTGTTTTTT.

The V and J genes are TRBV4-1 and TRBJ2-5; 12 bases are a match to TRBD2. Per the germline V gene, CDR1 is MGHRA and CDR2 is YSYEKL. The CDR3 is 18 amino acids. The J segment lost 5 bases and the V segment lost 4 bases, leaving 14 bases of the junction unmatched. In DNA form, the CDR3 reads TGCGCCAGCAGCCGCGATATAAGGACTAGCGGGGACGTGGAGACCCAGTACTTC. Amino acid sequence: CASSRDIRTSGDVETQYF.

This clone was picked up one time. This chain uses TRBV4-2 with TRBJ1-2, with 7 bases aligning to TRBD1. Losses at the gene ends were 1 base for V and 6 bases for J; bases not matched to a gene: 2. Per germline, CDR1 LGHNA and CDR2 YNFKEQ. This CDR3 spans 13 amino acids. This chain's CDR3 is CASSQAGTDGYTF. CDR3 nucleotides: TGTGCCAGCAGCCAAGCCGGGACAGATGGCTACACCTTC.

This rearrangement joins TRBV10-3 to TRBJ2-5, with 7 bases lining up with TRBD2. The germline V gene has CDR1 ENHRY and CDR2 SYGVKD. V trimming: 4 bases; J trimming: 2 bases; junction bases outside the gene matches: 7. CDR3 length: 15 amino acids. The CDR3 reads CAISGDAGRQETQYF. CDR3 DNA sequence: TGTGCCATCAGTGGGGACGCCGGGAGGCAAGAGACCCAGTACTTC.